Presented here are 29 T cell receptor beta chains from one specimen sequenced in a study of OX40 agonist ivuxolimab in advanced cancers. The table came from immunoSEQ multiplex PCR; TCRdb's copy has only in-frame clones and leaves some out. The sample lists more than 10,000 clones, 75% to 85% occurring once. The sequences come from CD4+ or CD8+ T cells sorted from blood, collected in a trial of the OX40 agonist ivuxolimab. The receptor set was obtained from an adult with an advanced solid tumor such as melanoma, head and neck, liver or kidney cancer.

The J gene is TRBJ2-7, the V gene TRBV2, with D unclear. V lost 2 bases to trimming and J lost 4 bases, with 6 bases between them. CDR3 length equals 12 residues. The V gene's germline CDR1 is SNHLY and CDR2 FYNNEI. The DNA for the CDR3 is TGTGCCAGCAGTGAATATCGATACGAGCAGTACTTC. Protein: CASSEYRYEQYF.

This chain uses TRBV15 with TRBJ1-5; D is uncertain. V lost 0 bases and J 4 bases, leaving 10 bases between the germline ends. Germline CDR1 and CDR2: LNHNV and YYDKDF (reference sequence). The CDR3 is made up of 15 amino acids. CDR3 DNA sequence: TGTGCCACCAGCAGAGACTCCAGCTTTAATCAGCCCCAGCATTTT. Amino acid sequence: CATSRDSSFNQPQHF.

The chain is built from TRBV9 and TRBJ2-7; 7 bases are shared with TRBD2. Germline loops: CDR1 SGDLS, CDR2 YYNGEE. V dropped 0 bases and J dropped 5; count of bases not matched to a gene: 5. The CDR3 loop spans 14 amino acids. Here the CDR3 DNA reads TGTGCCAGCAGCGTAGCGCTAGCGGAAAACGAGCAGTACTTC. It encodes CASSVALAENEQYF.

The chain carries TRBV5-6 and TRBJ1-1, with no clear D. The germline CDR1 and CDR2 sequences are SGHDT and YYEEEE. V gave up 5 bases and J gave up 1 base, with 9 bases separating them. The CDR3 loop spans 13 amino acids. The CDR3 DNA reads TGTGCCAGCAGTTCGGATCCGAACACTGAAGCTTTCTTT. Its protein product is CASSSDPNTEAFF. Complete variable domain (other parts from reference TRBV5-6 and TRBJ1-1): DAGVTQSPTHLIKTRGQQVTLRCSPKSGHDTVSWYQQALGQGPQFIFQYYEEEERQRGNFPDRFSGHQFPNYSSELNVNALLLGDSALYLCASSSDPNTEAFFGQGTRLTVV.

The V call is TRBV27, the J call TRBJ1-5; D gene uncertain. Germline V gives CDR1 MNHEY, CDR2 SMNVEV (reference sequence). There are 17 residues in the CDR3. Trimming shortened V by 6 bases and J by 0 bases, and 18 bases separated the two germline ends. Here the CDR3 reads CASRQTWSANSNQPQHF. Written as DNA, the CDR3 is TGTGCCAGCAGGCAAACCTGGTCAGCGAATAGCAATCAGCCCCAGCATTTT.

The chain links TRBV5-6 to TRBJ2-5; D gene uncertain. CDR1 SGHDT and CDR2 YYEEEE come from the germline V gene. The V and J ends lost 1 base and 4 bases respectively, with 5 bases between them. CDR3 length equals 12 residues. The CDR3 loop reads CASSLLGETQYF. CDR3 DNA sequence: TGTGCCAGCAGCTTGTTGGGAGAGACCCAGTACTTC. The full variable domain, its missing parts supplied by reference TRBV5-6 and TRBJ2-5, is DAGVTQSPTHLIKTRGQQVTLRCSPKSGHDTVSWYQQALGQGPQFIFQYYEEEERQRGNFPDRFSGHQFPNYSSELNVNALLLGDSALYLCASSLLGETQYFGPGTRLLVL.

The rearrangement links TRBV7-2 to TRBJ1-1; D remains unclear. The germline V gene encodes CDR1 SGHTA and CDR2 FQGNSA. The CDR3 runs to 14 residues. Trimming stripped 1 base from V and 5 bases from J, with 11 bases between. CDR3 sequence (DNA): TGTGCCAGCAGCTTAGATGAGGGATGGACTGAAGCTTTCTTT. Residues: CASSLDEGWTEAFF.

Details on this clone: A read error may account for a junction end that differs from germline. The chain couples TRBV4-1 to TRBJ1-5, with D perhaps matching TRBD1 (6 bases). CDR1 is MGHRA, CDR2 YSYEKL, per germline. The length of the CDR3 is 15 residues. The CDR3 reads CASSHDTGSPEPQHF. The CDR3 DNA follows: TGTGCCAGCAGCCACGATACAGGGAGTCCAGAGCCCCAGCATTTT.

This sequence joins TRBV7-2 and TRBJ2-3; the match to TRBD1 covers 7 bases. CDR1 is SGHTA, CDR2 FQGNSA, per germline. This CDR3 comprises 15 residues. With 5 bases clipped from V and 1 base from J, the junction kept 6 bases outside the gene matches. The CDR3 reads CASSPRDSRTDTQYF. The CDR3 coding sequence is TGTGCCAGCAGCCCCCGGGACAGCCGCACAGATACGCAGTATTTT.

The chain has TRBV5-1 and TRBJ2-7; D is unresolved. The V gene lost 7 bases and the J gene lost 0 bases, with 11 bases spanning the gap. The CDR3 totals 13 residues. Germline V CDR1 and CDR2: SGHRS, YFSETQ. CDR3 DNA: TGCGCCAGCTTAGGATCCAGCTCCTACGAGCAGTACTTC. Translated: CASLGSSSYEQYF.

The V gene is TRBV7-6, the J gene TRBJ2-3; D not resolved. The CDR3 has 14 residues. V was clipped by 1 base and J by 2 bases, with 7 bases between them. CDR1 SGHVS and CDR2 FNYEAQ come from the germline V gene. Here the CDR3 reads CASSLEVATDTQYF. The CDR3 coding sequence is TGTGCCAGCAGCTTAGAAGTAGCCACAGATACGCAGTATTTT.

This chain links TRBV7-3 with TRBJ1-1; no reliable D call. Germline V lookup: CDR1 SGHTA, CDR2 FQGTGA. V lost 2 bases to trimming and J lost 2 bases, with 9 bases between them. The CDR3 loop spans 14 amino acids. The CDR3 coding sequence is TGTGCCAGCAGCTTATCCTCAGACAACACTGAAGCTTTCTTT. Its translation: CASSLSSDNTEAFF. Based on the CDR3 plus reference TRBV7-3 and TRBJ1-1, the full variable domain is GAGVSQTPSNKVTEKGKYVELRCDPISGHTALYWYRQSLGQGPEFLIYFQGTGAADDSGLPNDRFFAVRPEGSVSTLKIQRTERGDSAVYLCASSLSSDNTEAFFGQGTRLTVV.

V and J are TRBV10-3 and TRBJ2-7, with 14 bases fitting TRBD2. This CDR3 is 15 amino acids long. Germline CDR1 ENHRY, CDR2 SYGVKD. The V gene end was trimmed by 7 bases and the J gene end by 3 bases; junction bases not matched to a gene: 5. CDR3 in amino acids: CAITVGLAGDYEQYF. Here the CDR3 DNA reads TGTGCCATCACCGTGGGACTAGCGGGGGACTACGAGCAGTACTTC.

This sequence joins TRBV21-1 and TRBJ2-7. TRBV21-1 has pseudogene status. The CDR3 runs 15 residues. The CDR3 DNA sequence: TGTGCCAGCAGCAAAGGTCGGGACCACTCCTACGAGCAGTACTTC. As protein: CASSKGRDHSYEQYF.

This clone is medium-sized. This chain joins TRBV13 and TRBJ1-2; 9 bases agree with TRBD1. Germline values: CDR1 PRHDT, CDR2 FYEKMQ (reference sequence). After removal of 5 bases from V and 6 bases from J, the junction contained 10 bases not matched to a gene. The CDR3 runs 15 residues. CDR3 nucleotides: TGTGCCAGCAGCGGCATGGGACAGGGAGATAATGGCTACACCTTC. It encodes CASSGMGQGDNGYTF.

In nucleotides, the CDR3 is TGTGCCAGCAGCCCCACCGTGGGCGGGAGTGGGGAGACCCAGTACTTC. Its protein product is CASSPTVGGSGETQYF. The V gene is TRBV7-9, the J gene TRBJ2-5; 7 bases line up with TRBD2. This CDR3 has 16 residues. Per germline, CDR1 SEHNR and CDR2 FQNEAQ (reference sequence). V trimming: 5 bases; J trimming: 5 bases; junction bases outside the gene matches: 14. Drawing the rest from reference TRBV7-9 and TRBJ2-5, the complete variable domain is DTGVSQNPRHKITKRGQNVTFRCDPISEHNRLYWYRQTLGQGPEFLTYFQNEAQLEKSRLLSDRFSAERPKGSFSTLEIQRTEQGDSAMYLCASSPTVGGSGETQYFGPGTRLLVL.

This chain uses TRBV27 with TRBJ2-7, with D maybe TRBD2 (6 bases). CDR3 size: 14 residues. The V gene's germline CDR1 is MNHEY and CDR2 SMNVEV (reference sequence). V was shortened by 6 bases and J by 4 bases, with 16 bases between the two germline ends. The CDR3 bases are TGTGCCAGCAGCCACCGGGACTCGGGTTACGAGCAGTACTTC. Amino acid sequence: CASSHRDSGYEQYF.

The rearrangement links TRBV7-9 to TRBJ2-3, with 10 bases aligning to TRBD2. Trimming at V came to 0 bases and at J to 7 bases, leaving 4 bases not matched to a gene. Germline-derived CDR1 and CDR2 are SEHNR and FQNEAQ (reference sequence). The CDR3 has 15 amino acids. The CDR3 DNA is TGTGCCAGCAGCTTAGCTAGCGGGAGGAAAAATACGCAGTATTTT. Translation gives CASSLASGRKNTQYF.

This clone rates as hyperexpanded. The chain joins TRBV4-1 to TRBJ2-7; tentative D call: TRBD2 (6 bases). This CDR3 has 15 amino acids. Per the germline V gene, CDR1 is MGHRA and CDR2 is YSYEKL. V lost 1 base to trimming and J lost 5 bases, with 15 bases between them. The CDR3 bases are TGCGCCAGCAGCCAAGGTATGGGAGGAACTGACGAGCAGTACTTC. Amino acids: CASSQGMGGTDEQYF.

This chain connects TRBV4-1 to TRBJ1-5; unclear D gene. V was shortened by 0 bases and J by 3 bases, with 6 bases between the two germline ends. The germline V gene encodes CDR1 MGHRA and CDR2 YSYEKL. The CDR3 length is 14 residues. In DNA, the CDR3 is TGCGCCAGCAGCCAAGAAAGGACCAATCAGCCCCAGCATTTT. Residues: CASSQERTNQPQHF.

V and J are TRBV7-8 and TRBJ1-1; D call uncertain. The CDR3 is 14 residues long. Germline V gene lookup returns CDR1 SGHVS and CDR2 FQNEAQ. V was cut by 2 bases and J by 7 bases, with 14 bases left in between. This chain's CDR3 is CASSLYQVSYEAFF. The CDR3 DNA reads TGTGCCAGCAGCTTATACCAGGTTAGCTATGAAGCTTTCTTT.

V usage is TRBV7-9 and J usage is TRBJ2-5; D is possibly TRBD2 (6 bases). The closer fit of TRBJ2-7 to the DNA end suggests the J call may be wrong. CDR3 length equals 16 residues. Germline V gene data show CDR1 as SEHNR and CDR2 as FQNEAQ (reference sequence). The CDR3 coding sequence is TGTGCCAGCAGCCCGCTCCTCGGGACTGCTTCCTACGAGCAGTACTTC. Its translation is CASSPLLGTASYEQYF.

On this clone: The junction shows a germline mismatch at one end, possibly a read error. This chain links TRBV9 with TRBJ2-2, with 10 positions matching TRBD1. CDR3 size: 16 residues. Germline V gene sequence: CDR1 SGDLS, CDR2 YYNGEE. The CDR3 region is CASSARQGAKTGELFF. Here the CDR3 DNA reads TGTGCCAGCAGCGCAAGACAGGGGGCGAAGACCGGGGAGCTGTTTTTT.

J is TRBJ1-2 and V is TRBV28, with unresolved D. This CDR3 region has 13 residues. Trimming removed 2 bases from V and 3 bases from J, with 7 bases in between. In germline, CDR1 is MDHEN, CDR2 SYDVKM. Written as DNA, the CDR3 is TGTGCCAGCAGTTTAGCTTCTGACTATGGCTACACCTTC. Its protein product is CASSLASDYGYTF.

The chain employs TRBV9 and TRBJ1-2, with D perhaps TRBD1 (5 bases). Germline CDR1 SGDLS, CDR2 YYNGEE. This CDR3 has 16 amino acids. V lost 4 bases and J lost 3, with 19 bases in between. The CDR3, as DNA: TGTGCCAGCAGCCCCCCCGGGGACGGGGAGGACTATGGCTACACCTTC. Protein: CASSPPGDGEDYGYTF.

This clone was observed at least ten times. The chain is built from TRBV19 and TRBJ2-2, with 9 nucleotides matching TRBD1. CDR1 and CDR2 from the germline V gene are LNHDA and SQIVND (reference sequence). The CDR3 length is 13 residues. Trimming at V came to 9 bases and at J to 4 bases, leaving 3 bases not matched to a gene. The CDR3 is CASQTGGTGELFF. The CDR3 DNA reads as TGTGCCAGCCAGACAGGGGGCACCGGGGAGCTGTTTTTT.

CDR3 protein: CASSLDSYEQYF. The CDR3 coding sequence is TGTGCCAGCAGCTTAGATTCCTACGAGCAGTACTTC. The V call is TRBV11-3, the J call TRBJ2-7; D is undetermined. The V gene's germline CDR1 is SGHNT and CDR2 YENEEA. V lost 0 bases to trimming and J lost 1 base, with 1 base between them. This CDR3 has 12 residues.

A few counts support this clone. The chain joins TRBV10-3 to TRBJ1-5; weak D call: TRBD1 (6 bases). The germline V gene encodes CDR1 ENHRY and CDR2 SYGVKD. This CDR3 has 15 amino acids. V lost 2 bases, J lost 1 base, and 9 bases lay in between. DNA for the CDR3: TGTGCCATCAGTGAGGGGACACCCAGCAATCAGCCCCAGCATTTT. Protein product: CAISEGTPSNQPQHF.

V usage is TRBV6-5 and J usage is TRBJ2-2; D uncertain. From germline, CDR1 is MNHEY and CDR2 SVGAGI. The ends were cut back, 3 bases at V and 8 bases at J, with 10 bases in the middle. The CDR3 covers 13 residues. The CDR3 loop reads CASSYYGSGELFF. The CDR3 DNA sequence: TGTGCCAGCAGTTATTATGGGTCGGGGGAGCTGTTTTTT.